This TCR beta chain was recorded in a study of shared clonotypes between healthy human individuals. The data were produced by immunoSEQ multiplex PCR, yet TCRdb's version contains in-frame clones alone and is incomplete. The sample consists of under 2,500,000 clones, 90% to 96% of them appearing once. V shed 6 bases and J 4 bases; nucleotides not matched to a gene: 14. Germline assignment: CDR1 MNHNY and CDR2 SVGAGI (reference sequence). The CDR3 contains 16 residues. The source material was naive CD4+ T cells sorted from blood. The subset was: CD45RA+ positively selected. The clonotype was recovered from a man aged 18-30 years in good health. This chain uses TRBV6-6 with TRBJ1-2, with 7 bases aligning to TRBD1. CDR3 bases: TGTGCCAGCAGCCAACCTCGGACAGGCTCCTTCTATGGCTACACCTTC. Protein product: CASSQPRTGSFYGYTF.